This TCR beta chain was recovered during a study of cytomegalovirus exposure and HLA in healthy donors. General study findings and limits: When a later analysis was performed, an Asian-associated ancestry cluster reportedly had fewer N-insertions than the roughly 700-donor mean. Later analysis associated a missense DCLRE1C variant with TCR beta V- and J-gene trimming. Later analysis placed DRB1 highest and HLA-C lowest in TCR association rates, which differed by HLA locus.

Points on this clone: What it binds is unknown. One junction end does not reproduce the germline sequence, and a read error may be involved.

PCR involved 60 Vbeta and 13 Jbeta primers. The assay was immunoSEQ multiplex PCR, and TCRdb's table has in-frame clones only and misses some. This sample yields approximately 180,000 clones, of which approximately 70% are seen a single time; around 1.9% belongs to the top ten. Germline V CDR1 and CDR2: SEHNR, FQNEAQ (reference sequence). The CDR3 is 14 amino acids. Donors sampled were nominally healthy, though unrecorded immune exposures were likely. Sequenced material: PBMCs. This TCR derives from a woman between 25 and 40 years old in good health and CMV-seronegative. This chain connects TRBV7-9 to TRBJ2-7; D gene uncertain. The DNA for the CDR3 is TGTTCCAGCAGCCCCGGAGTGGCCCTCTACGAGCAGTACTTC. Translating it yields CSSSPGVALYEQYF. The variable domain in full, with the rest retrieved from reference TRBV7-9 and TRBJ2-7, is DTGVSQNPRHKITKRGQNVTFRCDPISEHNRLYWYRQTLGQGPEFLTYFQNEAQLEKSRLLSDRFSAERPKGSFSTLEIQRTEQGDSAMYLCSSSPGVALYEQYFGPGTRLTVT.